These 29 T cell receptor beta chains originate from one sample sequenced in a study of blood T cell repertoires in COVID-19. The protocol was immunoSEQ multiplex PCR, while the TCRdb copy is restricted to in-frame clones and leaves out a portion. The sample gives 150,000 to 200,000 clones, roughly 85% of which show up once; approximately 2% is in the top ten. Sequenced sample: peripheral blood. These receptors came from a woman at least 80 years old with acute or convalescent COVID-19.

This chain links TRBV27 with TRBJ2-1; 8 bases are shared with TRBD2. CDR1 is MNHEY, CDR2 SMNVEV, per germline (reference sequence). The CDR3 spans 15 residues. Trimming cost V 2 bases and J 5 bases; bases outside gene matches: 5. DNA for the CDR3: TGTGCCAGCAGTTTACGCAGCGGGGGACACAATGAGCAGTTCTTC. It specifies CASSLRSGGHNEQFF.

In this sample, this clone turned up a few times. V gene TRBV6-5 combines with J gene TRBJ2-7; 7 nucleotides align to TRBD1. Trimming removed 5 bases from V and 2 bases from J; junction bases left unmatched: 6. Germline CDR1 MNHEY, CDR2 SVGAGI. The length of the CDR3 is 14 residues. The DNA for the CDR3 is TGTGCCAGCAGTCCCTGGGACAGAACCTACGAGCAGTACTTC. Translating gives CASSPWDRTYEQYF.

The chain combines TRBV5-1 with TRBJ1-6; tentatively, D is TRBD1 (6 bases). The CDR3 runs 14 residues. Per the germline V gene, CDR1 is SGHRS and CDR2 is YFSETQ. V lost 4 bases to trimming and J lost 7 bases, with 12 bases between them. This chain's CDR3 is CASSVTGTNSPLHF. DNA of the CDR3: TGCGCCAGCAGCGTAACAGGGACCAATTCACCCCTCCACTTT.

The sample holds one count of this clone. V gene TRBV5-8 combines with J gene TRBJ1-2; 7 bases align to TRBD1. The CDR3 has 17 amino acids. Germline-derived CDR1 and CDR2 are SGHTS and YDEGEE. Losses at the gene ends were 3 bases for V and 3 bases for J; bases not matched to a gene: 14. The CDR3 is CASSWFPGTGTDYGYTF. The CDR3 DNA sequence: TGTGCCAGCAGCTGGTTTCCTGGGACCGGGACAGACTATGGCTACACCTTC.

The chain is built from TRBV9 and TRBJ2-3, with 12 bases matching TRBD2. After removal of 2 bases from V and 6 bases from J, the junction contained 4 bases not matched to a gene. CDR3 length: 15 residues. Germline CDR1 is SGDLS and CDR2 is YYNGEE. The chain's CDR3 is CASSVASGRGDTQYF. In nucleotides, the CDR3 is TGTGCCAGCAGCGTCGCTAGCGGGAGGGGCGATACGCAGTATTTT.

The gene calls are TRBV19 and TRBJ1-1; TRBD1 is a possible D gene (6 bases). Between the trimmed V and J ends, which lost 6 bases and 7 bases, there was a span of 18 bases. Germline V gives CDR1 LNHDA, CDR2 SQIVND (reference sequence). CDR3 size: 14 residues. The CDR3, as DNA: TGTGCCAGTAGGGGGACGGGGGGACACGGTGAAGCTTTCTTT. Residues: CASRGTGGHGEAFF. The variable domain in full, with the rest retrieved from reference TRBV19 and TRBJ1-1, is DGGITQSPKYLFRKEGQNVTLSCEQNLNHDAMYWYRQDPGQGLRLIYYSQIVNDFQKGDIAEGYSVSREKKESFPLTVTSAQKNPTAFYLCASRGTGGHGEAFFGQGTRLTVV.

The rearrangement joins TRBV5-1 to TRBJ1-1, with D unresolved. This CDR3 is built from 14 residues. Looked up from germline, CDR1 is SGHRS and CDR2 is YFSETQ. V was cut by 0 bases and J by 4 bases, with 10 bases left in between. CDR3 coding DNA: TGCGCCAGCAGCTTGGAGGCGGTTGGCACTGAAGCTTTCTTT. Its protein is CASSLEAVGTEAFF.

The rearrangement uses TRBV7-9 and TRBJ1-3; the D is unclear. From germline, CDR1 is SEHNR and CDR2 FQNEAQ (reference sequence). Trimming removed 2 bases from V and 4 bases from J, with 12 bases in between. The CDR3 runs 15 residues. The CDR3 nucleotides read TGTGCCAGCAGCTTACTTACCGGGGTCGGAAACACCATATATTTT. Translated, it gives CASSLLTGVGNTIYF. Drawing the rest from reference TRBV7-9 and TRBJ1-3, the complete variable domain is DTGVSQNPRHKITKRGQNVTFRCDPISEHNRLYWYRQTLGQGPEFLTYFQNEAQLEKSRLLSDRFSAERPKGSFSTLEIQRTEQGDSAMYLCASSLLTGVGNTIYFGEGSWLTVV.

This clone has only one observation. The chain carries TRBV9 and TRBJ2-3; D unclear. The germline gives CDR1 SGDLS, CDR2 YYNGEE. The CDR3 totals 15 residues. With 0 bases removed from V and 0 bases from J, the gap between germline ends came to 8 bases. CDR3 DNA: TGTGCCAGCAGCGTAGCTCCTAGTAGCACAGATACGCAGTATTTT. Amino acid sequence: CASSVAPSSTDTQYF.

This chain joins TRBV29-1 and TRBJ1-2; D is uncertain. Deletions cut 4 bases from V and 4 bases from J, with 7 bases between. Germline V gene sequence: CDR1 SQVTM, CDR2 ANQGSEA. The CDR3 is made up of 11 amino acids. The CDR3 nucleotides read TGCAGCGTTGCAGACTTCTATGGCTACACCTTC. Translated: CSVADFYGYTF.

The chain is built from TRBV29-1 and TRBJ1-3, with TRBD1 as a possible D gene (5 bases). The V end lost 3 bases, the J end lost 4 bases, and 13 bases lay between the germline ends. Germline V gives CDR1 SQVTM, CDR2 ANQGSEA. The CDR3 sequence is 14 residues long. CDR3 amino acids: CSVDQGGFGNTIYF. In DNA, the CDR3 is TGCAGCGTTGATCAGGGAGGGTTCGGAAACACCATATATTTT.

The chain has TRBV7-9 and TRBJ2-3; D remains unclear. V shed 5 bases and J shed 4 bases, with 10 bases lying between them. The CDR3 covers 13 residues. CDR1 and CDR2 (germline): SEHNR, FQNEAQ (reference sequence). CDR3 amino acids: CASSPSIADTQYF. The CDR3 coding sequence is TGTGCCAGCAGCCCGTCTATCGCAGATACGCAGTATTTT.

This chain connects TRBV11-2 to TRBJ1-1; TRBD1 is a possible D gene (5 bases). Germline CDR1 and CDR2: SGHAT and FQNNGV. This CDR3 is built from 16 residues. Trimming removed 0 bases at V and 7 bases at J, with 18 bases between. The CDR3, as DNA: TGTGCCAGCAGCTTAGATCAAAGATGGGGGGAGGTTGAAGCTTTCTTT. It codes for CASSLDQRWGEVEAFF.

This chain links TRBV3-1 (or the pseudogene TRBV3-2) with TRBJ2-1; TRBD2 matches 13 bases. In germline, CDR1 is LGHDT, CDR2 YNNKEL (reference sequence). There are 17 residues in the CDR3. After removal of 2 bases from V and 5 bases from J, the junction contained 6 bases not matched to a gene. The CDR3 loop reads CASSQTLGLAGNNEQFF. The CDR3 DNA follows: TGTGCCAGCAGCCAAACCCTGGGACTAGCGGGAAACAATGAGCAGTTCTTC.

The chain recombines TRBV12-3 or TRBV12-4 with TRBJ1-5, with TRBD1 as a possible D gene (5 bases). The germline V and J ends were trimmed by 6 bases and 11 bases, with 11 bases remaining between them. This CDR3 is built from 11 residues. This CDR3 reads CASRGGGAQHF. The CDR3 DNA reads TGTGCCAGCAGGGGCGGGGGTGCCCAGCATTTT.

The chain couples TRBV5-6 to TRBJ2-3; no firm D call. In germline, CDR1 is SGHDT, CDR2 YYEEEE. This CDR3 is built from 15 residues. The ends were cut back, 2 bases at V and 4 bases at J, with 14 bases in the middle. In DNA, the CDR3 is TGTGCCAGCAGCTTAATTGGTGCGTTGGCAGATACGCAGTATTTT. Translation gives CASSLIGALADTQYF.

The chain has TRBV28 and TRBJ2-6; 7 bases fit TRBD1. The CDR3 is made up of 17 amino acids. Looked up from germline, CDR1 is MDHEN and CDR2 is SYDVKM. V lost 2 bases and J lost 0; bases outside the gene matches: 4. In DNA form, the CDR3 reads TGTGCCAGCAGTTTACAGGGACAGTTCTCTGGGGCCAACGTCCTGACTTTC. The encoded protein is CASSLQGQFSGANVLTF.

This rearrangement joins TRBV4-3 to TRBJ1-4, with unresolved D. The CDR3 is 12 amino acids. The V end lost 1 base, the J end lost 10 bases, and 7 bases lay between the germline ends. Germline lookup yields CDR1 LGHNA and CDR2 YSLEER. CDR3 bases: TGCGCCAGCAGCCAAGGAGGCGGAAAACTGTTTTTT. This encodes CASSQGGGKLFF.

The rearrangement uses TRBV28 and TRBJ1-4; 7 bases fit TRBD1. The CDR3 length is 15 residues. V lost 2 bases to trimming and J lost 5 bases; unmatched junction nucleotides: 5. Germline V gene data show CDR1 as MDHEN and CDR2 as SYDVKM. CDR3 sequence reads: CASSLGGQTNEKLFF. The CDR3, as DNA: TGTGCCAGCAGTTTAGGGGGACAGACGAATGAAAAACTGTTTTTT.

The V call is TRBV6-5, the J call TRBJ2-7; tentative D call: TRBD1 (6 bases). Germline values: CDR1 MNHEY, CDR2 SVGAGI. This CDR3 is 14 amino acids long. V shed 5 bases and J shed 4 bases, with 15 bases lying between them. In DNA, the CDR3 is TGTGCCAGCAGTCGTTCACAGGGATCTTACGAGCAGTACTTC. Amino acids: CASSRSQGSYEQYF.

This clone occurred once. The chain has TRBV6-5 and TRBJ1-3; a possible D gene is TRBD1 (6 bases). Trimming left V 7 bases short and J 4 bases short, with 17 bases between. Germline CDR1 and CDR2: MNHEY and SVGAGI. This CDR3 comprises 15 residues. In nucleotides, the CDR3 is TGTGCCAGCACCAAAGGGGGTAGGGTAGGAAACACCATATATTTT. Protein product: CASTKGGRVGNTIYF.

The V and J genes are TRBV6-2 or TRBV6-3 and TRBJ2-1, with D maybe TRBD2 (6 bases). Germline loops: CDR1 MNHEY, CDR2 SVGEGT. The CDR3 covers 15 residues. The ends were cut back, 1 base at V and 5 bases at J, with 12 bases in the middle. CDR3 loop: CASSYWPSVNNEQFF. The CDR3 bases are TGTGCCAGCAGTTACTGGCCTAGCGTCAACAATGAGCAGTTCTTC.

The J gene is TRBJ2-7, the V gene TRBV12-3 or TRBV12-4; 11 nucleotides agree with TRBD1. The CDR3 runs 13 residues. V lost 5 bases and J lost 7; bases outside the gene matches: 4. This CDR3 reads CASSGQGAREQYF. The CDR3 region has the DNA TGTGCCAGCAGTGGACAGGGGGCGCGGGAGCAGTACTTC.

This CDR3 reads CASSVGLAGDSEQFF. The CDR3 nucleotides read TGTGCCAGCAGCGTCGGGCTAGCGGGGGACAGTGAGCAGTTCTTC. The rearrangement links TRBV6-5 to TRBJ2-1, with 10 bases that match TRBD2. The CDR3 sequence is 15 residues long. Germline CDR1 is MNHEY and CDR2 is SVGAGI. V shed 6 bases, J shed 9 bases, and the junction held 11 bases outside the gene matches.

The chain's CDR3 is CASSLEGNSYNEQFF. The DNA for the CDR3 is TGTGCCAGCAGCCTGGAGGGGAACTCCTACAATGAGCAGTTCTTC. The chain links TRBV7-2 to TRBJ2-1; D is perhaps TRBD2 (6 bases). This CDR3 is built from 15 residues. CDR1 SGHTA and CDR2 FQGNSA come from the germline V gene. The V end was cut by 5 bases, the J end by 0 bases, with 11 bases between.

This clone was seen only once. This rearrangement joins TRBV29-1 to TRBJ2-1; 14 nucleotides align to TRBD2. The CDR3 has 14 amino acids. The germline gives CDR1 SQVTM, CDR2 ANQGSEA. The ends lost 6 bases at V and 6 bases at J; junction bases unmatched: 4. The DNA for the CDR3 is TGCAGCGTCTCCGGGACTAGCGGGAGCAATGAGCAGTTCTTC. Translated: CSVSGTSGSNEQFF.

This chain connects TRBV24-1 to TRBJ2-2; 9 bases fit TRBD1. V was clipped by 3 bases and J by 5 bases; unmatched bases: 6. CDR1 is KGHDR, CDR2 SFDVKD, per germline. The CDR3 is 16 residues long. CDR3: CATSDPSGQGTGELFF. DNA of the CDR3: TGTGCCACCAGTGATCCGTCAGGACAGGGGACCGGGGAGCTGTTTTTT.

This rearrangement joins TRBV10-2 to TRBJ2-1; D remains unclear. The V end lost 5 bases, the J end lost 4 bases, and 15 bases lay between the germline ends. CDR3 length: 15 amino acids. Germline V gene data show CDR1 as WSHSY and CDR2 as SAAADI. CDR3 sequence (DNA): TGCGCCAGCAGTTCGGTCCTCCTCTCTTACAATGAGCAGTTCTTC. It is translated as CASSSVLLSYNEQFF.

V and J are TRBV30 and TRBJ2-5, with 9 bases fitting TRBD1. The germline CDR1 and CDR2 sequences are GTSNPN and SVGIG (reference sequence). The CDR3 runs 17 residues. Losses at the gene ends were 0 bases for V and 3 bases for J; bases not matched to a gene: 11. The CDR3, as DNA: TGTGCCTGGAGTGTTGGTCTTGTCCGGACAGGGGAAGAGACCCAGTACTTC. This codes for CAWSVGLVRTGEETQYF.